This TCR beta chain was profiled in a study of T cell clonality in common variable immunodeficiency. With respect to this clone: Its antigen is unidentified. The junction departs from germline at one end; a sequencing error may be responsible. The read comes to an end 3 residues before the CDR3 does, leaving the germline J gene to fill in the end.

Patients and controls were mostly of Caucasian heritage. Data came from immunoSEQ multiplex PCR; TCRdb stores just in-frame clones and leaves some out. This sample comprises about 28,000 clones, none seen once only. Notes on the study in general: Common variable immunodeficiency TCR beta sequences reportedly had fewer deletions and N-nucleotide insertions. Patient heterogeneity in the CVID cohort limited correlations between repertoire features and clinical complications.

This CDR3 region has 14 residues. Germline values: CDR1 SSHAT, CDR2 FNYEAQ (reference sequence). This clonotype was obtained from a human donor with common variable immunodeficiency. The chain has TRBV7-7 and TRBJ2-7, with 7 nucleotides matching TRBD2. The sample taken for sequencing was peripheral blood mononuclear cells. This CDR3 reads CASSSGPGGYEQYF. CDR3 DNA, as far as it was read: TGTGCTAGCAGCTCCGGGCCGGGGGGCTACGAG.